This T cell receptor (beta chain) is drawn from a study of blood T cell repertoires in COVID-19. The V gene end was trimmed by 4 bases and the J gene end by 6 bases; junction bases not matched to a gene: 4. The germline V gene encodes CDR1 LGHDT and CDR2 YNNKEL (reference sequence). This CDR3 spans 13 amino acids. Seattle patient enrollment occurred during active infection, with longitudinal follow-up thereafter. In the original analysis: Amplification from reference gene primers served as the basis for estimated nucleated cell counts. Assay used: immunoSEQ multiplex PCR; TCRdb lists only in-frame clones, some missing. Clone size and V and J calls were adopted from that table, with D and trimming inferred from the DNA. The repertoire includes roughly 180,000 clones, about 88% of them detected once, and roughly 5% sits in the top ten.

The sequencing input was peripheral blood. This TCR was recovered from a woman aged 50 to 60 with COVID-19, enrolled during active disease. The chain has TRBV3-1 (or the pseudogene TRBV3-2) and TRBJ2-7; TRBD1 aligns across 9 bases. The CDR3 spells CASSRDRAAEQYF. CDR3 sequence (DNA): TGTGCCAGCAGCCGGGACAGGGCGGCCGAGCAGTACTTC.